Listed here are 3 T cell receptor beta chains from one sample, sequenced in a study of blood T cell repertoires in COVID-19. Method: immunoSEQ multiplex PCR; TCRdb's copy keeps in-frame clones and lacks some. The table has roughly 190,000 clones, around four fifths seen once. Sequencing used peripheral blood. These receptor sequences come from a man in his forties or fifties with active or convalescent COVID-19.

The J gene is TRBJ1-2, the V gene TRBV6-1, with D possibly being TRBD1 (6 bases). The CDR3 is 16 amino acids. V lost 3 bases and J 8 bases, leaving 22 bases between the germline ends. Germline V lookup: CDR1 MNHNS, CDR2 SASEGT. The CDR3 sequence: CASSEGAGRGGWGYTF. The CDR3 DNA sequence: TGTGCCAGCAGTGAGGGTGCTGGCAGAGGGGGTTGGGGCTACACCTTC.

This clone was picked up one time. CDR3 sequence reads: CASSEDWAGGFGSPLHF. In DNA, the CDR3 is TGTGCCAGCAGCGAGGACTGGGCAGGGGGCTTTGGTTCACCCCTCCACTTT. J is TRBJ1-6 and V is TRBV9, with TRBD1 identical over 8 bases. With 3 bases clipped from V and 9 bases from J, the junction kept 14 bases outside the gene matches. The CDR3 is 17 amino acids. CDR1 is SGDLS, CDR2 YYNGEE, per germline. Variable domain in full (rest from reference TRBV9 and TRBJ1-6): DSGVTQTPKHLITATGQRVTLRCSPRSGDLSVYWYQQSLDQGLQFLIQYYNGEERAKGNILERFSAQQFPDLHSELNLSSLELGDSALYFCASSEDWAGGFGSPLHFGNGTRLTVT.

This clone was counted a few times. V gene TRBV21-1 combines with J gene TRBJ1-6. TRBV21-1 is described as a pseudogene. The CDR3 is 19 residues long. CDR3: CASSEGGLWCAPYNSPLHF. DNA of the CDR3: TGTGCCAGCAGCGAAGGGGGACTTTGGTGCGCCCCCTATAATTCACCCCTCCACTTT.